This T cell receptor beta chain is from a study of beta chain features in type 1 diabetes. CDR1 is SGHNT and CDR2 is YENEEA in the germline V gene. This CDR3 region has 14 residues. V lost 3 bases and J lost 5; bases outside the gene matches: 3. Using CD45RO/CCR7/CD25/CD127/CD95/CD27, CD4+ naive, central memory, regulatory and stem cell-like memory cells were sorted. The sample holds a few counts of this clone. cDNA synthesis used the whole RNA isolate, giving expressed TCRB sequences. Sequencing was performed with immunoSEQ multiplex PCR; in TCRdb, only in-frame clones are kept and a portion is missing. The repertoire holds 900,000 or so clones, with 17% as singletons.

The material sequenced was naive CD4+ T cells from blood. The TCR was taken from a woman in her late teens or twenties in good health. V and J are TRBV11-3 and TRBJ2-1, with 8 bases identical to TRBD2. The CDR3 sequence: CASSLGSGNNEQFF. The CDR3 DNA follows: TGTGCCAGCAGCTTGGGTAGCGGGAACAATGAGCAGTTCTTC.